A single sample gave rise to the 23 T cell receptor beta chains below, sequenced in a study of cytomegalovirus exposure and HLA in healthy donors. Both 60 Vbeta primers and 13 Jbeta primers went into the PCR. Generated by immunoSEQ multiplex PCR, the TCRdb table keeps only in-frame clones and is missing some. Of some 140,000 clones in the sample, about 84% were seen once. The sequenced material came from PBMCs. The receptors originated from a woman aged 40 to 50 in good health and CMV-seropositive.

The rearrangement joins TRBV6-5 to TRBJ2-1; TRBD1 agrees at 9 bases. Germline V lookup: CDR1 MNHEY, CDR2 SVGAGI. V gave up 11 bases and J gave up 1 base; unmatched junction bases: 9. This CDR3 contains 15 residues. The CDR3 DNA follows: TGTGCCGTGGGACAGGGTTGGAGTTCCTACAATGAGCAGTTCTTC. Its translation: CAVGQGWSSYNEQFF.

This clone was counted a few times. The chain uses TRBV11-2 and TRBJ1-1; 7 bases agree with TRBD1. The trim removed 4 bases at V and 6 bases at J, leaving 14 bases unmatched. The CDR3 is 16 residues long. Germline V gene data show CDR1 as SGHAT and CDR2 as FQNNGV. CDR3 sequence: CASSSPEQGGRPEAFF. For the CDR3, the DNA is TGTGCCAGCAGCTCCCCCGAGCAGGGGGGACGACCTGAAGCTTTCTTT.

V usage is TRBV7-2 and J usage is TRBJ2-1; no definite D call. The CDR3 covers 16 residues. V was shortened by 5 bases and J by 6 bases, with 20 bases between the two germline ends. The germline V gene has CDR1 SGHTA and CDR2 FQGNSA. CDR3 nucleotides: TGTGCCAGCAGCCCTGATCGCTCCTTGGTGAGCAATGAGCAGTTCTTC. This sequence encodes CASSPDRSLVSNEQFF.

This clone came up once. In DNA form, the CDR3 reads TGTGCCAGTATTTCCGGGAGGGCCTATACCGGGGAGCTGTTTTTT. Its protein product is CASISGRAYTGELFF. V is TRBV19 and J is TRBJ2-2, with 8 nucleotides matching TRBD2. Germline CDR1 reads LNHDA; CDR2 reads SQIVND (reference sequence). V was clipped by 7 bases and J by 5 bases; unmatched bases: 9. The CDR3 is 15 residues long.

DNA of the CDR3: TGTGCCAGCAGCAGACTAATTTACGAGCAGTACTTC. This translates into CASSRLIYEQYF. The chain carries TRBV11-3 and TRBJ2-7; TRBD2 is a possible D gene (5 bases). The CDR3 has 12 residues. V was pared by 5 bases and J by 4 bases, with 9 bases between. Germline V lookup: CDR1 SGHNT, CDR2 YENEEA.

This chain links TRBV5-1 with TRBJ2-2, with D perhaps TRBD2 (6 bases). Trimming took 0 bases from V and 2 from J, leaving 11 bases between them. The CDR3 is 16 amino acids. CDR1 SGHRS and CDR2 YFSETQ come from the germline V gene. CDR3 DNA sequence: TGCGCCAGCAGCTTGGTACTAGCTATAAACACCGGGGAGCTGTTTTTT. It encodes CASSLVLAINTGELFF.

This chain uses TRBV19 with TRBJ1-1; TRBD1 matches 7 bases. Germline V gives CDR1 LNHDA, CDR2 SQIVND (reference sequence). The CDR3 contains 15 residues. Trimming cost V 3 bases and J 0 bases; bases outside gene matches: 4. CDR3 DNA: TGTGCCAGTAGTATCACAGGGGTCATGAACACTGAAGCTTTCTTT. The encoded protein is CASSITGVMNTEAFF.

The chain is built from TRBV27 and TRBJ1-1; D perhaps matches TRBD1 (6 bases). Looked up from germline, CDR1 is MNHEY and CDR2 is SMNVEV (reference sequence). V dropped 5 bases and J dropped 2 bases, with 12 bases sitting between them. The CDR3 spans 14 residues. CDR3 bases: TGTGCCAGCAGTAGGGGGACACCAAACACTGAAGCTTTCTTT. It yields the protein CASSRGTPNTEAFF.

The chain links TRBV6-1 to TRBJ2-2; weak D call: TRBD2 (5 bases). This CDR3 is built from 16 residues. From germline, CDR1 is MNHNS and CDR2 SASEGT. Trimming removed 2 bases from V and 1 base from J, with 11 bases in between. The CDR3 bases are TGTGCCAGCAGTGAATGGGTCGGGGTGAACACCGGGGAGCTGTTTTTT. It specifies CASSEWVGVNTGELFF.

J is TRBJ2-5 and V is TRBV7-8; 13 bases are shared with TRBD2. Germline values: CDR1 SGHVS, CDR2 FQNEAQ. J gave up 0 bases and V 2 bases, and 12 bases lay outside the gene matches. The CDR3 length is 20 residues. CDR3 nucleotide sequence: TGTGCCAGCAGCTTACCCCCCCTGGGACTAGCGGGAAGGGACCAAGAGACCCAGTACTTC. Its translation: CASSLPPLGLAGRDQETQYF.

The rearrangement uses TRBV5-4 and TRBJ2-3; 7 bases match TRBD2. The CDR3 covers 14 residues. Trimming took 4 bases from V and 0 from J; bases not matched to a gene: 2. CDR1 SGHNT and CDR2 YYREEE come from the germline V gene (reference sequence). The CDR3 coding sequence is TGTGCCAGCAGCATTAGCGGGAGCACAGATACGCAGTATTTT. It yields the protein CASSISGSTDTQYF.

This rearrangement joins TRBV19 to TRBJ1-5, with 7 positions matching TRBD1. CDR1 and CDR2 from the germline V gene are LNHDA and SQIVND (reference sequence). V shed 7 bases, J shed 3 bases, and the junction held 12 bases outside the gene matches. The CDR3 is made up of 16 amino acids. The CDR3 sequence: CASIGRGQSDNQPQHF. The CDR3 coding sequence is TGTGCCAGTATCGGGAGGGGGCAGAGCGACAATCAGCCCCAGCATTTT.

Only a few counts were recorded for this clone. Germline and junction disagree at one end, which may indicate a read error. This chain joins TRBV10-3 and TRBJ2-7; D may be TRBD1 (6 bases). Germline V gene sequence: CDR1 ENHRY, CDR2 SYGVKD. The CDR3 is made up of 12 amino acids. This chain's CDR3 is CAISEAKSGAEF. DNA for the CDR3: TGTGCCATCAGTGAAGCGAAGTCAGGGGCAGAATTC.

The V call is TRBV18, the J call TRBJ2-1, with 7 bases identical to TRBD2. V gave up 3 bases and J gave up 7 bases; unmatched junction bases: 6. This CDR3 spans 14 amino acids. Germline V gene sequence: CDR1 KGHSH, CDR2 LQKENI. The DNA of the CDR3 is TGTGCCAGCTCACCCCGCGGGAGTAGTAATGAGCAGTTCTTC. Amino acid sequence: CASSPRGSSNEQFF.

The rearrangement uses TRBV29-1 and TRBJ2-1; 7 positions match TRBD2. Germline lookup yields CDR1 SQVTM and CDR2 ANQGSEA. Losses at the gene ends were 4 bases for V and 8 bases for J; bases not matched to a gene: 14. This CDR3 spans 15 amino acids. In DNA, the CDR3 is TGCAGCGTTGGAAAGGTGGGGGGGAACTTGGATGAGCAGTTCTTC. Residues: CSVGKVGGNLDEQFF.

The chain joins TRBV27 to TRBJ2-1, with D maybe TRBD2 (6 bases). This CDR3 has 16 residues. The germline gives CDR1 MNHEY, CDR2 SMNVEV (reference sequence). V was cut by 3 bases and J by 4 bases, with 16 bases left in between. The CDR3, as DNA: TGTGCCAGCAGTTTGAGGCGAGCGGGTGGATACAATGAGCAGTTCTTC. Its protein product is CASSLRRAGGYNEQFF.

This CDR3 reads CASSTGTGGCNQPQHF. The CDR3 nucleotides are TGTGCCAGCAGCACCGGGACAGGGGGATGCAATCAGCCCCAGCATTTT. The V gene is TRBV7-6, the J gene TRBJ1-5; 11 bases map to TRBD1. Trimming cost V 5 bases and J 2 bases; bases outside gene matches: 5. Germline V gives CDR1 SGHVS, CDR2 FNYEAQ. This CDR3 is 16 amino acids long.

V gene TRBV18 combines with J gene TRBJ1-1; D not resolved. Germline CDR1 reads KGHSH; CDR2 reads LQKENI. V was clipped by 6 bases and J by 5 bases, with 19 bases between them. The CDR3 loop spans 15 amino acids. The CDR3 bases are TGTGCCAGCTCCTACGAACTAGGTGGCGGTACTGAAGCTTTCTTT. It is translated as CASSYELGGGTEAFF.

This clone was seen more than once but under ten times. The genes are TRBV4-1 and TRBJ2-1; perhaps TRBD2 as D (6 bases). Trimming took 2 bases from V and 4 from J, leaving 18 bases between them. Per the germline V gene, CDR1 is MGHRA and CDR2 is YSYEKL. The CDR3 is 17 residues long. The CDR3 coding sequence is TGCGCCAGCAGCCAAACAGACCTGGCGGAGGGTTACAATGAGCAGTTCTTC. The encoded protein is CASSQTDLAEGYNEQFF.

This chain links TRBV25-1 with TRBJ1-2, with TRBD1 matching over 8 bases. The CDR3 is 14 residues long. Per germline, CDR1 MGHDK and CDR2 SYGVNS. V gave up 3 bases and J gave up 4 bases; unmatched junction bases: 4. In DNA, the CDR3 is TGTGCCAGCAGTGATGGACAGGGCGGCTATGGCTACACCTTC. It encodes CASSDGQGGYGYTF.

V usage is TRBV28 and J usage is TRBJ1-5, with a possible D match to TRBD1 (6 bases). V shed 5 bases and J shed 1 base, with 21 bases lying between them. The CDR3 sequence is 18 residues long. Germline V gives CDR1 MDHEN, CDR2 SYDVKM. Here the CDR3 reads CASSRTGILTGSNQPQHF. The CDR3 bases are TGTGCCAGCAGTCGCACAGGGATCCTCACGGGGAGCAATCAGCCCCAGCATTTT.

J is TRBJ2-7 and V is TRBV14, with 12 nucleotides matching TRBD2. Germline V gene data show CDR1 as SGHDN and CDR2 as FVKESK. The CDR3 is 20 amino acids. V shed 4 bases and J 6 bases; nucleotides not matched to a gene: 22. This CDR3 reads CASSPSLPGQGLAGPPEQYF. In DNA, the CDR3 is TGTGCCAGCAGCCCTTCTCTACCGGGACAGGGACTAGCGGGCCCACCCGAGCAGTACTTC.

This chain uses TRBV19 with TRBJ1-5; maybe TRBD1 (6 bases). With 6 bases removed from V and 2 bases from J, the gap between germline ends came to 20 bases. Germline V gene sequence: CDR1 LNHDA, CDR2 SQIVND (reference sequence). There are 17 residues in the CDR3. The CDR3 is CASRPDRFAFGNQPQHF. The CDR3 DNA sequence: TGTGCCAGTAGACCTGACAGGTTTGCTTTCGGCAATCAGCCCCAGCATTTT.